These T cell receptor beta chains were read from a single sample in a study of blood T cells in healthy people across ages. One entry per CDR3 protein results from TCRdb running MiXCR on the 5' RACE reads. The sample has 1.5 million to 2 million distinct CDR3 sequences, roughly 32% seen once. The sequencing sample was made of blood. These receptors all stem from a woman in her twenties or thirties in good health. Both conserved end residues are part of each CDR3. D genes are given only for firm matches. The listing skips clone size in some rows; elsewhere it reads once, few, many or a size class.

>few|-|TRBJ1-2|TRBV27
CASSLRQVPDGYGYTF
TGTGCCAGCAGTTTGAGGCAGGTTCCAGATGGCTATGGCTACACCTTC
>-|TRBD1|TRBJ1-2|TRBV28
CAIGGDSPTNYGYTF
TGTGCCATCGGGGGGGACAGCCCAACTAACTATGGCTACACCTTC
>-|-|TRBJ1-1|TRBV28
CASSPPASAMNTEAFF
TGTGCCAGCAGTCCCCCCGCGAGTGCGATGAACACTGAAGCTTTCTTT
>-|-|TRBJ2-5|TRBV20-1
CSAPTLFSQETQYF
TGCAGTGCTCCGACCCTGTTTAGCCAAGAGACCCAGTACTTC
>few|-|TRBJ2-5|TRBV4-1
CASSQAGRAQETQYF
TGCGCCAGCAGCCAAGCGGGCAGAGCCCAAGAGACCCAGTACTTC
>few|-|TRBJ2-5|TRBV20-1
CSATHVSNEQYF
TGCAGTGCCACCCATGTTAGCAATGAGCAGTACTTC
>-|-|TRBJ2-4|TRBV27
CASSFLNRESPGEQYF
TGTGCCAGCAGTTTCTTAAACAGGGAGAGTCCGGGGGAGCAGTACTTC
>-|TRBD1|TRBJ1-1|TRBV5-1
CASSLGETGDGDTEAFF
TGCGCCAGCAGCTTGGGGGAGACAGGGGATGGGGACACTGAAGCTTTCTTT
>-|TRBD1|TRBJ2-5|TRBV28
CASSLQTGGKYF
TGTGCCAGCAGTCTACAAACAGGGGGCAAGTACTTC
>few|TRBD2|TRBJ2-1|TRBV7-8
CASSLTSGRPPYNEQFF
TGTGCCAGCAGCTTGACTAGCGGGAGACCTCCCTACAATGAGCAGTTCTTC
>-|TRBD1|TRBJ1-1|TRBV7-3
CASSLLAGGGTEAFF
TGTGCCAGCAGCTTACTGGCAGGGGGCGGCACTGAAGCTTTCTTT
>few|TRBD1|TRBJ2-7|TRBV10-2
CASSVHPGTGGAYEQYF
TGCGCCAGCAGTGTACATCCCGGGACAGGGGGGGCCTACGAGCAGTACTTC
>once|TRBD2|TRBJ2-1|TRBV4-2
CASSQDRSLAVNNEQFF
TGTGCCAGCAGCCAAGATCGGAGTCTAGCGGTTAACAATGAGCAGTTCTTC
>-|TRBD2|TRBJ2-3|TRBV12-3/TRBV12-4
CASSFPPSGGEWDTQYF
TGTGCCAGCAGTTTTCCGCCTAGCGGGGGGGAATGGGATACGCAGTATTTT
>few|-|TRBJ1-4|TRBV3-1
CASSQRGQKVEKLFF
TGTGCCAGCAGCCAACGCGGACAGAAGGTGGAAAAACTGTTTTTT
>-|-|TRBJ2-6|TRBV6-2/TRBV6-3
CASSYALSGANVLTF
TGTGCCAGCAGTTACGCTCTTTCTGGGGCCAACGTCCTGACTTTC
>few|-|TRBJ2-7|TRBV21-1
CASSTRTGAGTSGYEQYF
TGTGCCAGCAGCACTAGGACAGGAGCCGGGACTAGCGGGTACGAGCAGTACTTC
>many|-|TRBJ2-4|TRBV7-2
CASSLGWTKNIQYF
TGTGCCAGCAGCTTAGGATGGACAAAAAACATTCAGTACTTC
>-|-|TRBJ1-1|TRBV27
CASSYSGRSNTEAFF
TGTGCCAGCAGTTATTCGGGCCGATCGAACACTGAAGCTTTCTTT
>once|TRBD2|TRBJ2-3|TRBV27
CATGLAGGDTQYF
TGTGCCACGGGACTAGCGGGGGGAGATACGCAGTATTTT
>few|TRBD1|TRBJ1-2|TRBV5-1
CASSTSAGTGAWYGYTF
TGCGCCAGCAGCACCTCGGCCGGGACAGGGGCGTGGTATGGCTACACCTTC
>-|-|TRBJ1-2|TRBV13
CASKSQGNYGYTF
TGTGCCAGCAAATCACAGGGTAACTATGGCTACACCTTC
>-|TRBD2|TRBJ2-7|TRBV7-3
CASSPRGDYEQYF
TGTGCCAGCAGTCCCCGGGGGGACTACGAGCAGTACTTC
>-|-|TRBJ2-1|TRBV27
CTSSSLGLADYNEQFF
TGTACCAGCAGTTCGTTGGGGCTAGCAGATTACAATGAGCAGTTCTTC
>many|-|TRBJ2-7|TRBV10-3
CAINTGSNEQYF
TGTGCCATCAATACAGGTTCCAACGAGCAGTACTTC
>few|-|TRBJ1-2|TRBV12-3/TRBV12-4
CASSLARGGLSGYTF
TGTGCCAGCAGTTTGGCCAGGGGTGGATTAAGCGGCTACACCTTC
>-|-|TRBJ1-2|TRBV20-1
CSAREFRGANHGYTF
TGCAGTGCTAGAGAATTTCGGGGGGCTAACCATGGCTACACCTTC
>-|-|TRBJ2-1|TRBV24-1
CATSGDPGEQFF
TGTGCCACCAGCGGGGATCCCGGTGAGCAGTTCTTC
>many|-|TRBJ2-7|TRBV10-3
CAISEGFSSYEQYF
TGTGCCATCAGTGAAGGGTTTAGCTCCTACGAGCAGTACTTC
>-|-|TRBJ2-3|TRBV28
CASSLDGDFLYTDTQYF
TGTGCCAGCAGTTTAGATGGGGACTTCCTTTACACAGATACGCAGTATTTT
>-|TRBD2|TRBJ2-1|TRBV5-1
CASSRLATLTGNEQFF
TGCGCCAGCAGCAGACTAGCGACTTTAACGGGGAATGAGCAGTTCTTC
>-|-|TRBJ1-1|TRBV10-3
CAISVGHTEAFF
TGTGCCATCAGTGTGGGACACACTGAAGCTTTCTTT